The T cell receptor beta chain described here comes from a study of T cell responses to AZD1222 COVID-19 vaccine. On the study more broadly: Second doses that came at about 4 or about 12 weeks were put together. Points from the study as a whole: Spike-specific TCR breadth and depth grew following two AZD1222 doses.

Comment on this clone: The antigen is not known.

The length of the CDR3 is 15 residues. V dropped 2 bases and J dropped 2 bases, with 13 bases sitting between them. Germline V CDR1 and CDR2: MNHEY, SVGEGT. Clones were sequenced by immunoSEQ multiplex PCR, and TCRdb holds only the in-frame ones, with some missing. The sample includes 150,000 to 200,000 clones, just over 90% seen only once; the top ten take 3.5% to 5%. This TCR was recovered from an adult in good health. The chain has TRBV6-2 or TRBV6-3 and TRBJ2-7; D is ambiguous. The sample in question was peripheral blood, obtained on day 0 of AZD1222 vaccination. CDR3 loop: CASSYVGFGPYEQYF. In DNA, the CDR3 is TGTGCCAGCAGTTACGTTGGTTTTGGGCCCTACGAGCAGTACTTC.